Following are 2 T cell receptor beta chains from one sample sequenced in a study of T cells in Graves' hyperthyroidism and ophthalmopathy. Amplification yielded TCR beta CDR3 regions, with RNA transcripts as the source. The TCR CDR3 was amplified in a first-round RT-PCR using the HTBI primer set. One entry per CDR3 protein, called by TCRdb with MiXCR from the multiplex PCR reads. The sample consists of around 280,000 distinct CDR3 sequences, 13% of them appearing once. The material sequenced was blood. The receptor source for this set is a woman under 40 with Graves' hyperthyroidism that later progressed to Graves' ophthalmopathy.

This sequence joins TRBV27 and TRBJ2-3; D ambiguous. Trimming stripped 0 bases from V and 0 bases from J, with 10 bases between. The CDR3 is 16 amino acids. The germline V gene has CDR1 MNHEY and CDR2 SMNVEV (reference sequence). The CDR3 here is CASSLSLGISTDTQYF. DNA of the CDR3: TGTGCCAGCAGTTTATCGCTAGGGATTAGCACAGATACGCAGTATTTT.

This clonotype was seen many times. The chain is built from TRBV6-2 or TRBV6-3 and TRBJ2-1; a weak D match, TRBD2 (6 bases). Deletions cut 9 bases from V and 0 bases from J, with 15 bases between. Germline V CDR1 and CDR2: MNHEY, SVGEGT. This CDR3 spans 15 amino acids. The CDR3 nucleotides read TGTGCCAGTCGCCCAGCGGGTAGCTCCTACAATGAGCAGTTCTTC. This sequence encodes CASRPAGSSYNEQFF.